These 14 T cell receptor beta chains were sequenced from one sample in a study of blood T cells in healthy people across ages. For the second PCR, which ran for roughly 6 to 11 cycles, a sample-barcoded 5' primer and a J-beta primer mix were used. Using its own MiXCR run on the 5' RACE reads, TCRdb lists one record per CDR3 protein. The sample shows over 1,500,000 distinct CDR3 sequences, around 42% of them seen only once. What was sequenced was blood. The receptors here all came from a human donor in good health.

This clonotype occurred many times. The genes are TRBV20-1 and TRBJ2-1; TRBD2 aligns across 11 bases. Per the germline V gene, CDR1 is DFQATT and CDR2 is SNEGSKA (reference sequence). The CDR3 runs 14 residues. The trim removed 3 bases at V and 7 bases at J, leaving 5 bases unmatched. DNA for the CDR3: TGCAGTGCTAGTAATAGCGGGGGGGCAAATGAGCAGTTCTTC. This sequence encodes CSASNSGGANEQFF.

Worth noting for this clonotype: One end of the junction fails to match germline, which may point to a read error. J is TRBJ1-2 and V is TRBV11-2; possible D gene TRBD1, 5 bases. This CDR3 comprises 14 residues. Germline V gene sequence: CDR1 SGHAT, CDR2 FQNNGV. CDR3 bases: TGTGCCAGTAGCTCTCTCCGGGACTTCTATGGCTACACCTTC. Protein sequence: CASSSLRDFYGYTF.

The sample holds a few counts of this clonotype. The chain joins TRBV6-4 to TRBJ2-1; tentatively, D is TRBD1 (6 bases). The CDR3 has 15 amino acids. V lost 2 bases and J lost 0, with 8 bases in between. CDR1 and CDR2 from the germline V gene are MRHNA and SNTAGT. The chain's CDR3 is CASSDRGGSYNEQFF. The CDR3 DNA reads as TGTGCCAGCAGTGACCGAGGGGGCTCCTACAATGAGCAGTTCTTC.

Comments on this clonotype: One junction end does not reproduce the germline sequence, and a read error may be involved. Here the CDR3 DNA reads TGTGTCAGCAGCGGAACCCCGCTGTGGGAGACCCAGTACTTC. This sequence encodes CVSSGTPLWETQYF. The J gene is TRBJ2-7, the V gene TRBV9; D perhaps matches TRBD2 (5 bases). The DNA end lines up better with TRBJ2-5; the J call may be wrong. This CDR3 spans 14 amino acids. Per the germline V gene, CDR1 is SGDLS and CDR2 is YYNGEE.

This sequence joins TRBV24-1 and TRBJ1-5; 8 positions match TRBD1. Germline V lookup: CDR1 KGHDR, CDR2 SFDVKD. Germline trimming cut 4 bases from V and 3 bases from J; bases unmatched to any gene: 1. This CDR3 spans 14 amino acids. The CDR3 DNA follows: TGTGCCACCAGTGAGACAGGGGCCAATCAGCCCCAGCATTTT. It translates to CATSETGANQPQHF.

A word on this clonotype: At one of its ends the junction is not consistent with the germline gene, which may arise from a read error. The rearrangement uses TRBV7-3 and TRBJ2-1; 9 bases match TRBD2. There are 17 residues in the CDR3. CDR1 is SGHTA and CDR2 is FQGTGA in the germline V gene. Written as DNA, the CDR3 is TGTGCCAGCAGCCTAACGGCGGGGGGGATCTCCTACAATGAGCAGTTCTTC. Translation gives CASSLTAGGISYNEQFF.

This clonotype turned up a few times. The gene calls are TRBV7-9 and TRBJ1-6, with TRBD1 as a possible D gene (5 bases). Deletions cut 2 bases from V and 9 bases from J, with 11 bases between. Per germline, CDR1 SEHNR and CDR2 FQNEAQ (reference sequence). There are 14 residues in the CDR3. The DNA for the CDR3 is TGTGCCAGCAGCTTATTTCAGGGTGGTTCACCCCTCCACTTT. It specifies CASSLFQGGSPLHF.

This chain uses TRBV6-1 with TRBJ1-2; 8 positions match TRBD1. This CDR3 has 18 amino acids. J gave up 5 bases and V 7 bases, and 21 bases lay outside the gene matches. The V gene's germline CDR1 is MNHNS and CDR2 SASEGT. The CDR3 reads CASTQTTGAGIPWYGYTF. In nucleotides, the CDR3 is TGTGCCAGCACCCAAACGACAGGGGCGGGTATACCATGGTATGGCTACACCTTC.

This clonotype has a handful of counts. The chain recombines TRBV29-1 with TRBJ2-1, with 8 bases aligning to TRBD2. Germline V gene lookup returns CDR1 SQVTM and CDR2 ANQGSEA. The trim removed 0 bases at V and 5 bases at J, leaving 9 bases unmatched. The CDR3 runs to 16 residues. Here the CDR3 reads CSVEESQAGVDNEQFF. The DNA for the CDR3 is TGCAGCGTTGAAGAAAGTCAAGCGGGGGTGGACAATGAGCAGTTCTTC.

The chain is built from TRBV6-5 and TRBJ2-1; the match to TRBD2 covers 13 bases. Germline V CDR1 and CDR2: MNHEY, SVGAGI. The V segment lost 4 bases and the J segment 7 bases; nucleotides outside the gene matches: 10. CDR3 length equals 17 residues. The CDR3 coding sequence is TGTGCCAGCAGTTCGGGACTAGCGGGGTTCCTGGGTAATGAGCAGTTCTTC. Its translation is CASSSGLAGFLGNEQFF.

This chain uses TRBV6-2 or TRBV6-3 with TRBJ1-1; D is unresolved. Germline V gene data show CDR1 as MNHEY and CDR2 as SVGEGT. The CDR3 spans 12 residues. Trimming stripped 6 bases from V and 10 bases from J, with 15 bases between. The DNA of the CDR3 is TGTGCCAGCAGCCCCGCGGCCTCGAGAGCTTTCTTT. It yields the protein CASSPAASRAFF.

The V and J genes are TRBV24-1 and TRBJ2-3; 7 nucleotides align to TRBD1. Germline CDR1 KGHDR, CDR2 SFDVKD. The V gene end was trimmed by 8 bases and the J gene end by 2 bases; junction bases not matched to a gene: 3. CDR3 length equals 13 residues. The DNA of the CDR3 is TGTGCCACCATGGGACAGAACACAGATACGCAGTATTTT. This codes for CATMGQNTDTQYF.

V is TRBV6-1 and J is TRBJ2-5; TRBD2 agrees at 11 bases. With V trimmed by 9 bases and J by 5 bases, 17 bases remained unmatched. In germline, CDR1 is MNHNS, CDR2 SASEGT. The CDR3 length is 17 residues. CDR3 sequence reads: CASSPLPASGGHETQYF. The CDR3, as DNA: TGTGCCAGTAGTCCACTACCGGCTAGCGGGGGGCATGAGACCCAGTACTTC.

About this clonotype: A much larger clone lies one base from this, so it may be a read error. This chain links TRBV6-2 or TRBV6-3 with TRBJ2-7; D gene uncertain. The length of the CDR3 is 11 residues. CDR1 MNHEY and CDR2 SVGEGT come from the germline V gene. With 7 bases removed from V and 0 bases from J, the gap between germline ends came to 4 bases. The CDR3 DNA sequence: TGTGCCAGCAAGAGCTCCTACGAGCAGTACTTC. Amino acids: CASKSSYEQYF.